This is a list of T cell receptor beta chains from one sample in a study of shared clonotypes between healthy human individuals. Profiled with immunoSEQ multiplex PCR; TCRdb holds only in-frame clones, not every one. The sample holds about 2.1 million clones, roughly 91% seen once. Sequenced material: naive CD8+ T cells from PBMCs. The receptors derive from a young man in good health. Some clones in this sample may be carry-over from other donors' samples. Both conserved end residues are part of each CDR3. D genes are given only for firm matches. Expanded clones get a size class; other rows say once, few or many, or leave the size out.

j_call v_call clone_size d_call cdr3_nt cdr3_aa
TRBJ2-1 TRBV7-3 - TRBD1 TGTGCCAGCAGCGCCCGACAGGGGGGCTGGAATGAGCAGTTCTTC CASSARQGGWNEQFF
TRBJ2-7 TRBV27 - TRBD2 TGTGCCAGCCGACCGGGACTAGGCTACGAGCAGTACTTC CASRPGLGYEQYF
TRBJ1-1 TRBV4-1 - - TGCGCCAGCAGCCGGAAATACGTGAACACTGAAGCTTTCTTT CASSRKYVNTEAFF
TRBJ2-3 TRBV18 - TRBD1 TGTGCCAGCTCACCCCTGGACAGGGCTAGCACAGATACGCAGTATTTT CASSPLDRASTDTQYF
TRBJ2-5 TRBV11-2 - - TGTGCCAGCAGCTTCGGAGGGGAGACCCAGTACTTC CASSFGGETQYF
TRBJ2-4 TRBV29-1 - - TGCAGCGTTGATGGGGGGTCCCTCCCAAAAAACATTCAGTACTTC CSVDGGSLPKNIQYF
TRBJ2-5 TRBV21-1 once - TGTGCCAGCAGCGAACATCCCAATCCCCAGGGAGGCCAATGGAGGGAGACCCAGTACTTC CASSEHPNPQGGQWRETQYF
TRBJ2-7 TRBV27 - - TGTGCCAGCAGTCCCTACTCCGGGACGGGAACCTACGAGCAGTACTTC CASSPYSGTGTYEQYF
TRBJ1-5 TRBV5-1 once - TGCGCCAGCAGCTCGAGGGGGGAAGTCAATCAGCCCCAGCATTTT CASSSRGEVNQPQHF
TRBJ2-2 TRBV5-1 - - TGCGCCAGCAGCCATGGGGCGGACCACACCGGGGAGCTGTTTTTT CASSHGADHTGELFF
TRBJ2-2 TRBV4-3 - TRBD2 TGCGCCAGCAGCCAAGATATCATGGGCGGGAGGCCTCGGGGGGAGCTGTTTTTT CASSQDIMGGRPRGELFF
TRBJ2-1 TRBV11-1 - TRBD2 TGTGCCAGCAGCTTGCTTAGAGGACTAGCGGTGGGGGATGAGCAGTTCTTC CASSLLRGLAVGDEQFF
TRBJ1-2 TRBV2 - - TGTGCCAGCAGTCCTATCGGGGGCGATGGCTACACCTTC CASSPIGGDGYTF
TRBJ1-5 TRBV19 once - TGTGCCAGTAGTATAAAGTTTAGCAATCAGCCCCAGCATTTT CASSIKFSNQPQHF
TRBJ1-1 TRBV5-1 - TRBD1 TGCGCCAGCAGCAAACGGACAGGGGTAACTGAAGCTTTCTTT CASSKRTGVTEAFF
TRBJ2-1 TRBV28 - - TGTGCCAGCAGTTTATTGGACGGGGAATACAATGAGCAGTTCTTC CASSLLDGEYNEQFF
TRBJ2-7 TRBV4-2 - TRBD2 TGTGCCAGCAGCCCGGGACTAGCGGGAGGCGAGCAGTACTTC CASSPGLAGGEQYF
TRBJ2-7 TRBV7-6 - TRBD1 TGTGCCAGCAGCTTGGGACAGGGCGTCGAGCAGTACTTC CASSLGQGVEQYF
TRBJ2-7 TRBV7-9 - - TGTGCCAGCAGCTTAGACCGGGGTTACGAGCAGTACTTC CASSLDRGYEQYF
TRBJ1-2 TRBV28 few - TGTGCCAGCACTCAGGGGAACTATGGCTACACCTTC CASTQGNYGYTF
TRBJ2-7 TRBV7-2 - TRBD2 TGTGCCAGCACCCCCGGAGCGGGGATGTCGTTTTACGAGCAGTACTTC CASTPGAGMSFYEQYF
TRBJ2-7 TRBV5-1 once - TGCGCCAGCTCTGGAGGCGAGGTCTTCTACGAGCAGTACTTC CASSGGEVFYEQYF
TRBJ2-5 TRBV7-9 - - TGTGCCAGCAGCTCCCCGCTAGAGGGGGATGAGACCCAGTACTTC CASSSPLEGDETQYF
TRBJ1-5 TRBV28 - TRBD1 TGTGCCAGCAGTTACCCTCTTGTGACAGGGGGTCAAAATCAGCCCCAGCATTTT CASSYPLVTGGQNQPQHF
TRBJ2-3 TRBV2 - - TGTGCCAGCAGTGAAGCGAGGCAGGAGCAAGATACGCAGTATTTT CASSEARQEQDTQYF
TRBJ1-1 TRBV4-1 - TRBD1 TGCGCCAGCAGCCCCCCTAGGGGGCTGGACACTGAAGCTTTCTTT CASSPPRGLDTEAFF
TRBJ1-2 TRBV28 - - TGTGCCAGCAGCCCCCGGGCCGACTATGGCTACACCTTC CASSPRADYGYTF